Listed below are T cell receptor beta chains from one sample, sequenced in a study of T cell repertoires in cytomegalovirus infection. From the reads, TCRdb called clonotypes with MiXCR, one entry per CDR3 protein. This table holds around 450,000 distinct CDR3 sequences, roughly 31% found once. Sequences were obtained from PBMCs. These receptors came from a human donor in good health (CMV status not recorded). Some clones in this sample may be carry-over from other donors' samples. Both conserved end residues are part of each CDR3. The D gene is left open where the match is weak. Clone sizes are given selectively: once, few, many, or a class where the clone is expanded.

j_gene	v_gene	d_gene	abundance	CDR3aa	CDR3nt
TRBJ1-1	TRBV6-6	TRBD1	.	CASSHTGVNTEAFF	TGTGCCAGCAGCCACACAGGGGTCAACACTGAAGCTTTCTTT
TRBJ2-5	TRBV28	.	many	CASSGPNGRETQYF	TGTGCCAGCAGTGGCCCAAATGGCAGAGAGACCCAGTACTTC
TRBJ2-5	TRBV7-2	TRBD1	.	CANSLVGQGGKETQYF	TGTGCCAACAGCTTAGTTGGACAGGGGGGTAAGGAGACCCAGTACTTC
TRBJ2-3	TRBV24-1	TRBD1	few	CATSERGQGTDTQYF	TGTGCCACCAGTGAGCGCGGACAGGGCACCGATACGCAGTATTTT
TRBJ1-4	TRBV6-6	.	.	CASSSLGTGNEKLFF	TGTGCCAGCAGTTCACTCGGGACGGGGAATGAAAAACTGTTTTTT
TRBJ1-5	TRBV6-2/TRBV6-3	TRBD1	few	CASSYRAGGSQPQHF	TGTGCCAGCAGTTACAGGGCAGGGGGCAGTCAGCCCCAGCATTTT
TRBJ2-3	TRBV9	.	.	CASSVDGAGRTDTQYF	TGTGCCAGCAGCGTAGACGGGGCTGGGCGGACAGATACGCAGTATTTT
TRBJ1-4	TRBV23-1	.	few	CASSQSRQLFF	TGCGCCAGCAGTCAATCTAGGCAACTGTTTTTT
TRBJ2-7	TRBV4-1	.	few	CASSFRDTNSYEQYF	TGCGCCAGCAGCTTCAGGGATACGAACTCCTACGAGCAGTACTTC
TRBJ1-3	TRBV7-6	.	many	CASSLGGRSGNTIYF	TGTGCCAGCAGCTTAGGCGGTCGCTCTGGAAACACCATATATTTT
TRBJ1-4	TRBV19	TRBD1	.	CASSLRDSGYNEKLFF	TGTGCCAGTAGTCTAAGGGACAGCGGATATAATGAAAAACTGTTTTTT
TRBJ1-6	TRBV6-1	TRBD1	.	CASRRDRGDNSPLHF	TGTGCCAGCAGACGGGACAGGGGAGATAATTCACCCCTCCACTTT
TRBJ1-5	TRBV19	.	.	CASSPGHGQPQHF	TGTGCCAGTAGTCCAGGACACGGGCAGCCCCAGCATTTT
TRBJ2-3	TRBV20-1	.	.	CSARAVLAADTQYF	TGCAGTGCTAGAGCGGTCTTAGCTGCAGATACGCAGTATTTT
TRBJ2-7	TRBV27	TRBD2	few	CASSGAGLAGDEQYF	TGTGCCAGCAGTGGAGCGGGACTAGCGGGGGACGAGCAGTACTTC
TRBJ2-7	TRBV7-8	.	few	CARRGEGGLYEQYF	TGTGCCAGGCGAGGGGAAGGGGGTCTTTACGAGCAGTACTTC
TRBJ2-3	TRBV7-6	.	few	CASSLNLRADTDTQYF	TGTGCCAGCAGCCTTAATCTGAGGGCGGACACAGATACGCAGTATTTT
TRBJ2-7	TRBV11-2	.	.	CASSLSDLYEQYF	TGTGCCAGCAGCTTATCAGACCTCTACGAGCAGTACTTC
TRBJ1-5	TRBV4-2	TRBD1	few	CASSQPALAGQGYQPQHF	TGTGCCAGCAGCCAACCGGCACTGGCGGGACAGGGTTATCAGCCCCAGCATTTT
TRBJ2-5	TRBV15	.	.	CATSRDLQGGEETQYF	TGTGCCACCAGCAGAGATCTCCAGGGGGGGGAGGAGACCCAGTACTTC
TRBJ1-6	TRBV28	TRBD1	.	CASSSIVWDRDNSPLHF	TGTGCCAGCAGTTCTATAGTGTGGGACAGGGATAATTCACCCCTCCACTTT
TRBJ2-1	TRBV6-8	TRBD2	.	CASSYSGGGGRNEQFF	TGTGCCAGCAGTTACTCAGGCGGGGGGGGGAGGAATGAGCAGTTCTTC
TRBJ1-4	TRBV12-3/TRBV12-4	.	few	CASSLTGPNEKLFF	TGTGCCAGCAGCTTAACGGGGCCTAATGAAAAACTGTTTTTT
TRBJ2-7	TRBV4-3	.	few	CASSQDIGPSTGEQYF	TGCGCCAGCAGCCAAGATATCGGACCTTCTACGGGGGAGCAGTACTTC
TRBJ2-1	TRBV5-1	TRBD1	.	CASSLGTGGSGYNEQFF	TGCGCCAGCAGCTTGGGGACAGGGGGCTCTGGTTACAATGAGCAGTTCTTC
TRBJ1-3	TRBV7-6	.	many	CASSPTGPAGNTIYF	TGTGCCAGCAGCCCAACGGGGCCGGCTGGAAACACCATATATTTT
TRBJ2-7	TRBV5-4	.	few	CASSLDVEGEQYF	TGTGCCAGCAGCCTAGATGTAGAGGGCGAGCAGTACTTC
TRBJ2-3	TRBV10-3	.	.	CAISGRGLTDTQYF	TGTGCCATCAGTGGACGCGGACTCACAGATACGCAGTATTTT
TRBJ2-1	TRBV12-3/TRBV12-4	.	few	CASSLMGGEDDEQFF	TGTGCCAGCAGTTTAATGGGGGGCGAGGATGATGAGCAGTTCTTC
TRBJ2-3	TRBV7-3	TRBD2	.	CASSVNSGGRTDTQYF	TGTGCCAGCAGCGTAAATAGCGGGGGGCGCACAGATACGCAGTATTTT
TRBJ2-3	TRBV4-1	.	.	CASSPAVAATTDTQYF	TGCGCCAGCAGCCCAGCAGTAGCGGCCACCACAGATACGCAGTATTTT
TRBJ2-7	TRBV20-1	.	.	CSARSQGPHEQYF	TGCAGTGCTAGATCCCAGGGTCCCCACGAGCAGTACTTC
TRBJ2-7	TRBV7-6	.	many	CASSEGGPGEQYF	TGTGCCAGCAGCGAGGGGGGCCCTGGTGAGCAGTACTTC
TRBJ2-3	TRBV4-2	.	few	CASSHRDSDTQYF	TGTGCCAGCAGTCACAGGGATTCAGATACGCAGTATTTT
TRBJ1-6	TRBV4-3	.	.	CASRSRGGGSPLHF	TGCGCCAGCAGATCCAGGGGTGGCGGTTCACCCCTCCACTTT
TRBJ2-3	TRBV5-6	TRBD2	.	CASSLLAGEIGTQYF	TGTGCCAGCAGCTTACTAGCGGGAGAGATCGGAACGCAGTATTTT
TRBJ2-3	TRBV10-3	.	few	CAISVAADTQYF	TGTGCCATCTCCGTGGCGGCAGATACGCAGTATTTT
TRBJ2-2	TRBV5-4	TRBD2	.	CASSPYSSGGAGELFF	TGTGCCAGCAGCCCGTATAGTAGCGGGGGGGCCGGGGAGCTGTTTTTT
TRBJ2-2	TRBV2	.	.	CASNRAGTGELFF	TGTGCCAGCAACAGGGCGGGCACCGGGGAGCTGTTTTTT
TRBJ1-1	TRBV7-2	.	many	CASSLTGKGTEAFF	TGTGCCAGCAGCTTAACGGGGAAGGGCACTGAAGCTTTCTTT
TRBJ2-1	TRBV2	TRBD1	.	CASRTGTDYNEQFF	TGTGCCAGCAGAACCGGGACAGACTACAATGAGCAGTTCTTC
TRBJ2-1	TRBV7-2	.	few	CASSFIRAYNEQFF	TGTGCCAGCAGCTTTATCAGGGCCTACAATGAGCAGTTCTTC
TRBJ1-1	TRBV7-6	.	.	CASSLEAGASTEAFF	TGTGCCAGCAGCTTAGAAGCGGGAGCCTCGACTGAAGCTTTCTTT
TRBJ1-1	TRBV4-1	TRBD1	.	CASSQDQGVAEAFF	TGTGCCAGCAGCCAAGACCAGGGGGTCGCTGAAGCTTTCTTT
TRBJ1-2	TRBV29-1	.	.	CSAGGGARSGYTF	TGCAGCGCCGGGGGGGGGGCGCGAAGTGGCTACACCTTC
TRBJ2-7	TRBV5-1	TRBD2	few	CASSSRGGGPEQYF	TGCGCCAGCAGCTCGCGGGGCGGGGGACCAGAGCAGTACTTC
TRBJ2-1	TRBV5-1	.	.	CASSLGGSGYNEQFF	TGCGCCAGCAGCTTGGGTGGGTCGGGCTACAATGAGCAGTTCTTC
TRBJ2-3	TRBV2	TRBD2	.	CASRPPGLAGTDTQYF	TGTGCCAGCAGACCACCGGGACTAGCGGGCACAGATACGCAGTATTTT
TRBJ1-1	TRBV12-3/TRBV12-4	.	few	CASRSFASGAAFF	TGTGCCAGCAGGTCGTTCGCCTCCGGGGCGGCTTTCTTT
TRBJ1-3	TRBV6-5	TRBD1	.	CASSFGTGTERSSGNTIYF	TGTGCCAGCAGTTTTGGGACAGGAACTGAACGGAGCTCTGGAAACACCATATATTTT
TRBJ2-1	TRBV24-1	.	.	CATSDSGKGSSYNEQFF	TGTGCCACCAGTGATTCCGGTAAAGGGAGCTCCTACAATGAGCAGTTCTTC
TRBJ2-5	TRBV11-2	TRBD2	.	CSSSLGIAGDAWYQETQYF	TGTTCCAGCAGCTTAGGGATAGCGGGGGACGCTTGGTACCAAGAGACCCAGTACTTC
TRBJ2-7	TRBV6-2/TRBV6-3	TRBD1	many	CASSIRQGHYEQYF	TGTGCCAGCAGTATTAGACAGGGTCACTACGAGCAGTACTTC